The clone carrying this TCR beta chain has at least ten counts. Antigen: not known. This CDR3 contains 15 residues. The V and J ends lost 3 bases and 2 bases respectively, with 13 bases between them. CDR1 and CDR2 from the germline V gene are SGHDT and YYEEEE. The sample is drawn from a study of beta chain features in type 1 diabetes. Study-wide background: Taken together, all samples contributed approximately 110,000,000 examined sorted cells. The study's findings and limits: Among patients with Type 1 diabetes, TCRB CDR3s were moderately but significantly shorter in every one of the four CD4+ subsets.

All of the isolated RNA was reverse transcribed, so expressed TCRB transcripts were sequenced. Data came from immunoSEQ multiplex PCR; TCRdb stores just in-frame clones and leaves some out. This table holds some 300,000 clones, roughly 8% found once. A single heparinised blood sample, averaging around 110 mL, was obtained per donor. The sequence was collected from a young woman in good health. The J gene is TRBJ2-3, the V gene TRBV5-6, with D possibly TRBD2 on 5 matching bases. Input material: central memory CD4+ T cells from blood. The CDR3 here is CASSWSREPTDTQYF. The CDR3 nucleotides read TGTGCCAGCAGCTGGAGTAGGGAGCCCACAGATACGCAGTATTTT.